The 13 T cell receptor beta chains given below trace back to one sample, sequenced in a study of CD8+ T cells in alopecia areata. Extracted RNA was reverse transcribed into cDNA, the sequencing template. Clones were sequenced by immunoSEQ multiplex PCR, and TCRdb holds only the in-frame ones, with some missing. The sample lists 90,000 to 130,000 clones, roughly 60% occurring once. The sample taken for sequencing was CD8+ T cells sorted from blood. All receptors derive from a human donor in good health.

The V call is TRBV6-6, the J call TRBJ1-2, with D unclear. Trimming removed 6 bases from V and 0 bases from J, with 14 bases in between. Germline V gene sequence: CDR1 MNHNY, CDR2 SVGAGI (reference sequence). The CDR3 runs to 15 residues. In nucleotides, the CDR3 is TGTGCCAGCAGCCCTCGCAGGAGCACTAACTATGGCTACACCTTC. Its protein is CASSPRRSTNYGYTF.

This clone appeared a few times. The V call is TRBV29-1, the J call TRBJ2-5, with TRBD2 as a possible D gene (6 bases). The CDR3 has 12 residues. V was cut by 3 bases and J by 6 bases, with 11 bases left in between. In germline, CDR1 is SQVTM, CDR2 ANQGSEA. The CDR3 sequence is CSVEGGPKTQYF. The CDR3 nucleotides read TGCAGCGTTGAGGGGGGACCGAAGACCCAGTACTTC.

The chain combines TRBV27 with TRBJ2-7; a weak D match, TRBD2 (5 bases). The V gene's germline CDR1 is MNHEY and CDR2 SMNVEV (reference sequence). The V and J ends lost 8 bases and 0 bases respectively, with 11 bases between them. The CDR3 is made up of 13 amino acids. CDR3 protein: CASREQSSYEQYF. CDR3 nucleotides: TGTGCCAGCCGGGAACAAAGCTCCTACGAGCAGTACTTC.

This clone was seen more than once but under ten times. The CDR3 DNA sequence: TGCAGCGTTGTGGCCCTGGACACTGAAGCTTTCTTT. Translated, it gives CSVVALDTEAFF. The gene calls are TRBV29-1 and TRBJ1-1, with D uncertain. The length of the CDR3 is 12 residues. V lost 4 bases to trimming and J lost 3 bases, with 9 bases between them. The germline V gene encodes CDR1 SQVTM and CDR2 ANQGSEA.

The V gene is TRBV4-1, the J gene TRBJ2-1, with 10 bases aligning to TRBD2. Germline V CDR1 and CDR2: MGHRA, YSYEKL. With V trimmed by 0 bases and J by 4 bases, 15 bases remained unmatched. The CDR3 has 20 amino acids. This CDR3 reads CASSQEYVASGGRPYNEQFF. CDR3 nucleotide sequence: TGCGCCAGCAGCCAAGAATACGTGGCTAGCGGGGGACGTCCGTACAATGAGCAGTTCTTC.

The CDR3 DNA is TGCACCAGCAGCCAAGAAAGGGGGCGCGATGAAAAACTGTTTTTT. Amino acids: CTSSQERGRDEKLFF. The genes are TRBV1 and TRBJ1-4; TRBD1 is the table's D call and was not checked against the DNA. TRBV1 is classified as a pseudogene. The CDR3 loop spans 15 amino acids.

This clone came up a few times. The rearrangement links TRBV28 to TRBJ2-1; the match to TRBD1 covers 12 bases. Germline V gene sequence: CDR1 MDHEN, CDR2 SYDVKM. Losses at the gene ends were 7 bases for V and 6 bases for J; bases not matched to a gene: 4. The CDR3 length is 14 residues. CDR3 loop: CASNLGQGANEQFF. Written as DNA, the CDR3 is TGTGCCAGCAACCTGGGACAGGGGGCCAATGAGCAGTTCTTC.

The V call is TRBV29-1, the J call TRBJ1-2; 8 nucleotides line up with TRBD1. The germline gives CDR1 SQVTM, CDR2 ANQGSEA. With 1 base clipped from V and 6 bases from J, the junction kept 4 bases outside the gene matches. This CDR3 region has 13 residues. CDR3 coding DNA: TGCAGCGTTGAAGCAGGGGGCGCAAATGGCTACACCTTC. Translation gives CSVEAGGANGYTF. Full variable domain (outside the CDR3, taken from reference TRBV29-1 and TRBJ1-2): SAVISQKPSRDICQRGTSLTIQCQVDSQVTMMFWYRQQPGQSLTLIATANQGSEATYESGFVIDKFPISRPNLTFSTLTVSNMSPEDSSIYLCSVEAGGANGYTFGSGTRLTVV.

V gene TRBV29-1 combines with J gene TRBJ1-2, with D perhaps matching TRBD1 (5 bases). From germline, CDR1 is SQVTM and CDR2 ANQGSEA. There are 12 residues in the CDR3. V lost 3 bases to trimming and J lost 4 bases, with 9 bases between them. The CDR3 reads CSVEGRTYGYTF. The CDR3 DNA is TGCAGCGTTGAGGGACGGACCTATGGCTACACCTTC.

This clone was counted only a few times. This chain connects TRBV21-1 to TRBJ2-1; the tabulated D call, TRBD1, remains unverified against the DNA. TRBV21-1 is annotated as a pseudogene. This CDR3 has 15 amino acids. CDR3 in DNA: TGTGCCAGCAGCATAGGGGCAGGGGAGAAGACTGAGCAGTTCTTC. Amino acids: CASSIGAGEKTEQFF.

V and J are TRBV29-1 and TRBJ2-6; 8 positions match TRBD1. The CDR3 runs 15 residues. Germline trimming cut 4 bases from V and 0 bases from J; bases unmatched to any gene: 2. Germline V gene lookup returns CDR1 SQVTM and CDR2 ANQGSEA. CDR3 nucleotides: TGCAGCGTTGCCCAGGGGGCCTCTGGGGCCAACGTCCTGACTTTC. Translation gives CSVAQGASGANVLTF.

This clone was observed a single time. The chain recombines TRBV29-1 with TRBJ1-1; D gene ambiguous. The CDR3 sequence is 12 residues long. The germline V gene has CDR1 SQVTM and CDR2 ANQGSEA. Between the trimmed V and J ends, which lost 3 bases and 1 base, there was a span of 6 bases. The CDR3 region is CSVDPKNTEAFF. The DNA for the CDR3 is TGCAGCGTTGACCCGAAGAACACTGAAGCTTTCTTT. The variable domain in full, completed from reference TRBV29-1 and TRBJ1-1, reads SAVISQKPSRDICQRGTSLTIQCQVDSQVTMMFWYRQQPGQSLTLIATANQGSEATYESGFVIDKFPISRPNLTFSTLTVSNMSPEDSSIYLCSVDPKNTEAFFGQGTRLTVV.

This clone was picked up a small number of times. The chain recombines TRBV29-1 with TRBJ2-2; D possibly corresponds to TRBD1 (6 bases). CDR1 is SQVTM and CDR2 is ANQGSEA in the germline V gene. The CDR3 has 14 amino acids. The CDR3 DNA reads TGCAGGGCTGGGGACCAGGGGCGCACCGGGGAGCTGTTTTTT. It is translated as CRAGDQGRTGELFF.